This T cell receptor (beta chain) is drawn from a study of OX40 agonist ivuxolimab in advanced cancers. Study-wide background: Patients received intravenous ivuxolimab every 2 weeks at 0.01 to 10 mg/kg.

At cycle 4 day 1, cycle 7 day 1, and baseline, blood was sampled. Here immunoSEQ multiplex PCR was the method, and the copy in TCRdb shows in-frame clones only, minus some. The table has tens of thousands of clones, 85% to 90% seen once. Germline CDR1 SNHLY, CDR2 FYNNEI. CDR3 length equals 15 residues. V shed 4 bases and J 4 bases; nucleotides not matched to a gene: 8. This TCR came from an adult with an advanced solid tumor such as melanoma, head and neck, liver or kidney cancer. The rearrangement joins TRBV2 to TRBJ2-5, with 8 bases that match TRBD1. The input for sequencing was CD4+ or CD8+ T cells sorted from blood, taken in a trial of the OX40 agonist ivuxolimab. The CDR3 sequence: CASSGQGIFRETQYF. The DNA of the CDR3 is TGTGCCAGCAGTGGACAGGGGATTTTTAGAGAGACCCAGTACTTC.